The rows below give T cell receptor beta chains drawn from one sample of a study of CD8 T cells in ankylosing spondylitis. From the 5' RACE reads, TCRdb called clonotypes with MiXCR, one entry per CDR3 protein. The profile shows 80,000 to 100,000 distinct CDR3 sequences, around 10% of them singletons. The sequenced sample was blood, either unsorted or a sorted T cell fraction (not recorded which). The receptor source for this set is a male donor with ankylosing spondylitis or in good health (not recorded which). Both conserved end residues are part of each CDR3. A D gene is named only where the DNA matches it firmly. Where a row states a size, it is once, few, many or the class of an expanded clone; other rows omit it.

j_gene | v_gene | d_gene | len | abundance | CDR3nt | CDR3aa
TRBJ2-6 | TRBV29-1 | - | 13 | many | TGCAGCTTCAGAGACGCTGGGGCCAACGTCCTGACTTTC | CSFRDAGANVLTF
TRBJ2-6 | TRBV11-2 | TRBD1 | 19 | few | TGTGCCAGCAGCCGCCTCCGGACAGGGGCGAAGTCTGGGGCCAACGTCCTGACTTTC | CASSRLRTGAKSGANVLTF
TRBJ1-5 | TRBV5-1 | - | 15 | many | TGCGCCAGCAGCCCGACGGACAGTAGCAATCAGCCCCAGCATTTT | CASSPTDSSNQPQHF
TRBJ2-1 | TRBV29-1 | - | 14 | many | TGCAGCGTGATCGACACCCAACGGCGGAATGAGCAGTTCTTC | CSVIDTQRRNEQFF
TRBJ2-3 | TRBV5-1 | - | 18 | - | TGCGCCAGCAGCTTGGCCGGGCGGGGCTTTGAATCCACAGATACGCAGTATTTT | CASSLAGRGFESTDTQYF
TRBJ1-5 | TRBV29-1 | TRBD1 | 15 | many | TGCAGCGTTGCCACCGGGACAGGGCGTGATCAGCCCCAGCATTTT | CSVATGTGRDQPQHF
TRBJ1-2 | TRBV19 | - | 14 | - | TGTGCCAGTAGTACAAAGGGGATTAACTATGGCTACACCTTC | CASSTKGINYGYTF
TRBJ1-1 | TRBV29-1 | - | 12 | many | TGCAGCGTTGAGGCCACGAACACTGAAGCTTTCTTT | CSVEATNTEAFF
TRBJ1-5 | TRBV2 | TRBD1 | 15 | few | TGTGCCAGCAGACCCGGGACAGCGAGCAATCAGCCCCAGCATTTT | CASRPGTASNQPQHF
TRBJ2-2 | TRBV5-1 | - | 16 | many | TGCGCCAGCAGCCAAATCGGGGGACAGCCCACCGGGGAGCTGTTTTTT | CASSQIGGQPTGELFF